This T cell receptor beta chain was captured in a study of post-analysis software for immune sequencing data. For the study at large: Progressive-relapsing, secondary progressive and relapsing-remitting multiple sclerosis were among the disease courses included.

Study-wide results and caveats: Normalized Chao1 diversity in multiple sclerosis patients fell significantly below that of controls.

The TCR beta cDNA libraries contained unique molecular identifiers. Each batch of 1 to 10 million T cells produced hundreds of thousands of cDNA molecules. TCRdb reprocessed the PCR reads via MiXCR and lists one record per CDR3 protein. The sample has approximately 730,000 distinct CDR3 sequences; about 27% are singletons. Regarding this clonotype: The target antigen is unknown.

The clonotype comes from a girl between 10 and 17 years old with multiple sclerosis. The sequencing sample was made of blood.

CDR3 region: CASSYEGRGGYTF. CDR3 DNA: TGTGCCAGCAGTTACGAGGGTCGAGGCGGCTACACCTTC. The chain couples TRBV6-2 or TRBV6-3 to TRBJ1-2; D uncertain. V lost 2 bases, J lost 8 bases, and 12 bases lay in between. The V gene's germline CDR1 is MNHEY and CDR2 SVGEGT. The CDR3 totals 13 residues.